The rows below give T cell receptor beta chains drawn from one sample of a study of shared clonotypes between healthy human individuals. The repertoire was sequenced with immunoSEQ multiplex PCR; TCRdb's copy has only in-frame clones and lacks some. The sample yields roughly 700,000 clones, approximately 79% seen once. Sequenced sample: memory CD4+ T cells sorted from blood. All receptors derive from a woman younger than 45 in good health. The CDR3 runs from the conserved cysteine through the conserved F or W. The D gene is left open where the match is weak. Not every row has a clone size; where given, it reads once, few, many or a size class.

clone size: NA
D gene: NA
J gene: TRBJ1-2
V gene: TRBV27
CDR3 protein: CASSLKMGYGYTF
CDR3 DNA: TGTGCCAGCAGTCTTAAAATGGGCTATGGCTACACCTTC

clone size: NA
D gene: TRBD2
J gene: TRBJ2-3
V gene: TRBV28
CDR3 protein: CASSRPGLAGSTDTQYF
CDR3 DNA: TGTGCCAGCAGCCGCCCCGGCCTAGCGGGAAGCACAGATACGCAGTATTTT

clone size: once
D gene: NA
J gene: TRBJ2-1
V gene: TRBV7-3
CDR3 protein: CASSPSPSSYNEQFF
CDR3 DNA: TGTGCCAGCTCCCCCTCCCCGAGCTCCTACAATGAGCAGTTCTTC

clone size: many
D gene: NA
J gene: TRBJ2-1
V gene: TRBV21-1
CDR3 protein: CASSKPQGTYNEQFF
CDR3 DNA: TGTGCCAGCAGCAAACCGCAGGGAACCTACAATGAGCAGTTCTTC

clone size: NA
D gene: NA
J gene: TRBJ1-1
V gene: TRBV2
CDR3 protein: CASSERFRNTEAFF
CDR3 DNA: TGTGCCAGCAGTGAAAGGTTTCGGAACACTGAAGCTTTCTTT

clone size: NA
D gene: NA
J gene: TRBJ2-5
V gene: TRBV5-4
CDR3 protein: CASSLGGEETQYF
CDR3 DNA: TGTGCCAGCAGCTTGGGGGGCGAAGAGACCCAGTACTTC

clone size: NA
D gene: TRBD1
J gene: TRBJ2-5
V gene: TRBV5-1
CDR3 protein: CASSHRGDKETQYF
CDR3 DNA: TGCGCCAGCAGCCACAGGGGGGACAAAGAGACCCAGTACTTC

clone size: few
D gene: NA
J gene: TRBJ2-3
V gene: TRBV29-1
CDR3 protein: CSPVKSDTQYF
CDR3 DNA: TGCAGCCCTGTGAAGTCAGATACGCAGTATTTT

clone size: few
D gene: NA
J gene: TRBJ2-2
V gene: TRBV7-9
CDR3 protein: CASRRGDVETGELFF
CDR3 DNA: TGTGCCAGCAGGAGGGGGGACGTAGAGACCGGGGAGCTGTTTTTT

clone size: NA
D gene: NA
J gene: TRBJ2-3
V gene: TRBV29-1
CDR3 protein: CSGLSRPDTQYF
CDR3 DNA: TGCAGCGGGTTAAGTCGCCCAGATACGCAGTATTTT